These T cell receptor beta chains were read from a single sample in a study of blood T cells in healthy people across ages. TCRdb re-analysed the 5' RACE reads in MiXCR, keeping a single row per CDR3 protein. The repertoire holds some 1.5 million distinct CDR3 sequences, with 28% as singletons. The source material was blood. The source of these receptors is a woman in her 30s in good health. Both conserved end residues are part of each CDR3. Fields, in order: D gene, J gene, clone size, V gene, CDR3 DNA, CDR3 protein. The D gene is left open where the match is weak. A row's size may be missing; if present it is once, few, many or a size class.

TRBD1,TRBJ1-1,few,TRBV12-3/TRBV12-4,TGTGCCAGCAGCTCCGGACAGGGTAGGAGAGCTTTCTTT,CASSSGQGRRAFF
-,TRBJ2-7,few,TRBV10-3,TGTGCCATCAGTGACGACACCACCTACGAGCAGTACTTC,CAISDDTTYEQYF
-,TRBJ2-1,few,TRBV3-1,TGTGCCAGCAGCCAAGATTACCCGGGAGAGGGGGCTGAGCAGTTCTTC,CASSQDYPGEGAEQFF
-,TRBJ1-1,few,TRBV28,TGTGCCAGCAGTTTACGGCCGGGTGAAGCTTTCTTT,CASSLRPGEAFF
-,TRBJ1-2,many,TRBV5-1,TGCGCCAGCAGCCTTCCCGGGACGCGGGACTATGGCTACACCTTC,CASSLPGTRDYGYTF
-,TRBJ2-5,many,TRBV18,TGTGCCAGCAACGGATACCAAGAGACCCAGTACTTC,CASNGYQETQYF
-,TRBJ2-3,-,TRBV12-3/TRBV12-4,TGTGCCAGCAATCTAGTGGGGGGACTAGATACGCAGTATTTT,CASNLVGGLDTQYF
TRBD2,TRBJ2-3,few,TRBV29-1,TGCAGCGTTGACGGGACTAGCGTTAGCACAGATACGCAGTATTTT,CSVDGTSVSTDTQYF
TRBD1,TRBJ2-1,-,TRBV9,TGTGCCAGCAGCGTAGATGGGACAGCTTACAATGAGCAGTTCTTC,CASSVDGTAYNEQFF
TRBD2,TRBJ2-3,-,TRBV6-5,TGTGCCAGCAGTACCCTGGAAGCGGGACGGTCAGATACGCAGTATTTT,CASSTLEAGRSDTQYF
-,TRBJ2-7,-,TRBV10-3,TGTGCCATCAGTATGACAGGCTCCTACGAGCAGTACTTC,CAISMTGSYEQYF
-,TRBJ2-1,few,TRBV5-1,TGCGCCAGCAACTTCGCGGGGAACTCCTACAATGAGCAGTTCTTC,CASNFAGNSYNEQFF
-,TRBJ2-1,few,TRBV3-1,TGTGCCAGCAGGACAAGTTGGGGGATGAGCGGTGAGCAGTTCTTC,CASRTSWGMSGEQFF
-,TRBJ1-2,few,TRBV18,TGTGCCAGCTCACCACGGCTAGATGGCTACACCTTC,CASSPRLDGYTF
TRBD1,TRBJ2-1,-,TRBV29-1,TGCAGCGTTGAGGGGGACAGCTTGGGTGTGGACAATGAGCAGTTCTTC,CSVEGDSLGVDNEQFF
TRBD2,TRBJ2-5,few,TRBV12-3/TRBV12-4,TGTGCCAGCAGTAAACTAGCGGGGGAGACCCAGTACTTC,CASSKLAGETQYF
-,TRBJ2-3,-,TRBV7-3,TGTGCCAGCAGCCCGACGGACATCAGCACAGATACGCAGTATTTT,CASSPTDISTDTQYF
-,TRBJ2-7,many,TRBV6-5,TGTGCCAGCAGTTACTTCGGGGGCCTAAGCTCCTACGAGCAGTACTTC,CASSYFGGLSSYEQYF
TRBD2,TRBJ2-7,-,TRBV5-1,TGCGCCAGCAGCTTTGGAACTAGCGGGAGAGAAATCTACTACGAGCAGTACTTC,CASSFGTSGREIYYEQYF
-,TRBJ1-5,-,TRBV28,TGTGCCAGCAGTCGCGTGGCGGGGAATCAGCCCCAGCATTTT,CASSRVAGNQPQHF
-,TRBJ2-7,few,TRBV10-2,TGCGCCAGCAGTGCCGGGGACACCTCCTACGAGCAGTACTTC,CASSAGDTSYEQYF
TRBD1,TRBJ1-2,few,TRBV6-5,TGTGCCAGCAGTTATACCTCTCAGGGGGCGGATGGCTACACCTTC,CASSYTSQGADGYTF
-,TRBJ2-3,-,TRBV14,TGTGCCAGCAGCCAAGACAGCGTAGCGGTCAACACAGATACGCAGTATTTT,CASSQDSVAVNTDTQYF
-,TRBJ2-7,many,TRBV20-1,TGCAGTGCTAGGGGGGTGGGAGAGCAGTACTTC,CSARGVGEQYF
-,TRBJ2-5,-,TRBV5-1,TGCGCCAGCAGCGTCGGGCTAGCACAAGAGACCCAGTACTTC,CASSVGLAQETQYF
-,TRBJ2-5,-,TRBV7-2,TGTGCCAGCAGCCACCGGGGCAAAAAGGGGACCCAGTACTTC,CASSHRGKKGTQYF
-,TRBJ2-7,many,TRBV5-6,TGTGCCAGCAGTAAGGCAGGGGCTCCCTACGAGCAGTACTTC,CASSKAGAPYEQYF
TRBD2,TRBJ2-3,few,TRBV5-1,TGCGCCAGCAGCATCCGGGGGGGTCTAGATACGCAGTATTTT,CASSIRGGLDTQYF
TRBD1,TRBJ1-1,many,TRBV6-6,TGTGCCAGCAGTTACGGAGGGGGCAGCATGAACACTGAAGCTTTCTTT,CASSYGGGSMNTEAFF
-,TRBJ2-5,-,TRBV7-9,TGTGCCAGCAGCTTAGCTTTGGTGACAGAATTTCTGCAAGGGACCCAGTACTTC,CASSLALVTEFLQGTQYF
TRBD1,TRBJ1-6,few,TRBV16,TGTGCCAGCAGCCAATCAAGGGGGCAACGGGTAACAGCGTCACCCCTCCACTTT,CASSQSRGQRVTASPLHF
-,TRBJ2-5,-,TRBV28,TGTGCCAGCAACCTTTACGGGAGCCTACAAGAGACCCAGTACTTC,CASNLYGSLQETQYF
TRBD1,TRBJ2-3,-,TRBV5-6,TGTGCCGGCAGTTACGACAGGGAAGGAAATACGCAGTATTTT,CAGSYDREGNTQYF
TRBD1,TRBJ1-5,few,TRBV2,TGTGCCAGCAGTGCGACAGGGGCGTACAATCAGCCCCAGCATTTT,CASSATGAYNQPQHF
TRBD1,TRBJ2-5,-,TRBV6-5,TGTGCCGGAGGAACAAGGACAGGGGAGGAGACCCAGTACTTC,CAGGTRTGEETQYF
-,TRBJ2-1,-,TRBV29-1,TGCAGCGTTACGACCCCCGAGCAGTTCTTC,CSVTTPEQFF
-,TRBJ2-2,-,TRBV15,TGTGCCACCAGGATATCGGGGATGAACACCGGGGAGCTGTTTTTT,CATRISGMNTGELFF
TRBD1,TRBJ1-2,-,TRBV29-1,TGCAGCGTTGAAGCAGGGGGCTATGGCTACACCTTC,CSVEAGGYGYTF
TRBD2,TRBJ2-5,-,TRBV4-2,TGTGCCAGCAGCCCCTCTGGGGTAGCGGGAGGCCTGCAAGAGACCCAGTACTTC,CASSPSGVAGGLQETQYF
TRBD2,TRBJ2-4,-,TRBV6-2/TRBV6-3,TGTGCCAGCACAAGGACTAGCGAGAGTTCGCAGTACTTC,CASTRTSESSQYF
-,TRBJ1-5,-,TRBV5-1,TGCGCCAGCAGCACATCTGATCAGCCCCAGCATTTT,CASSTSDQPQHF
TRBD1,TRBJ2-7,-,TRBV28,TGTGCCAGCAGTTCCCCCGGACAGGCAGTCTCCTACGAGCAGTACTTC,CASSSPGQAVSYEQYF
TRBD2,TRBJ2-1,-,TRBV4-1,TGCGCCAGCAGCCAAGATGCGGGGGGGCTTATGGATGAGCAGTTCTTC,CASSQDAGGLMDEQFF
-,TRBJ1-5,-,TRBV20-1,TGCAGTGCTAGGGACAGTCTTAGCAATCAGCCCCAGCATTTT,CSARDSLSNQPQHF
TRBD2,TRBJ2-7,few,TRBV6-2/TRBV6-3,TGTGCCAGCAGTTACTCGAGCGGGAGAGACGAGCAGTACTTC,CASSYSSGRDEQYF
-,TRBJ2-4,few,TRBV3-1,TGTGCCAGCAGCCAAGCGGGGCCTGGGGGGACGGTAAGGGCCAAAAACATTCAGTACTTC,CASSQAGPGGTVRAKNIQYF
-,TRBJ1-1,-,TRBV20-1,TGCAGTGCTAGAGATCAAGGAAACACTGAAGCTTTCTTT,CSARDQGNTEAFF
-,TRBJ1-6,few,TRBV29-1,TGCAGCGCAAGCGAATATAATTCACCCCTCCACTTT,CSASEYNSPLHF
TRBD1,TRBJ2-2,-,TRBV24-1,TGTGCCACCAGTGATTTGGGACAGGGGAGTGGTGGGGAGCGGTTTTTT,CATSDLGQGSGGERFF
-,TRBJ1-5,-,TRBV7-6,TGTGCCAGCAGCGGGGACGAGAATCAGCCCCAGCATTTT,CASSGDENQPQHF
-,TRBJ2-5,many,TRBV10-2,TGCGCCAGCAAAGGAGAACTACGAGAGACCCAGTACTTC,CASKGELRETQYF